These 10 T cell receptor beta chains came from one sample sequenced in a study of shared clonotypes between healthy human individuals. Sequencing was performed with immunoSEQ multiplex PCR; in TCRdb, only in-frame clones are kept and a portion is missing. Among hundreds of thousands of clones listed, around 80% were seen once. The source material was PBMCs. Receptors were obtained from a middle-aged woman in good health. Some clones in this sample may be carry-over from other donors' samples.

The V call is TRBV29-1, the J call TRBJ2-7; either TRBD1 or TRBD2 may supply D (6 bases each). The length of the CDR3 is 12 residues. Trimming shortened V by 6 bases and J by 2 bases, and 11 bases separated the two germline ends. Germline CDR1 SQVTM, CDR2 ANQGSEA. Here the CDR3 DNA reads TGCAGCGTCGGCGGGGACACCTACGAGCAGTACTTC. As protein: CSVGGDTYEQYF.

The rearrangement uses TRBV19 and TRBJ2-7; no definite D call. V was pared by 4 bases and J by 3 bases, with 10 bases between. The germline V gene has CDR1 LNHDA and CDR2 SQIVND (reference sequence). This CDR3 contains 13 residues. The chain's CDR3 is CASSNRAFYEQYF. The CDR3 DNA sequence: TGTGCCAGTAGTAACCGGGCCTTCTACGAGCAGTACTTC. The full variable domain, its missing parts supplied by reference TRBV19 and TRBJ2-7, is DGGITQSPKYLFRKEGQNVTLSCEQNLNHDAMYWYRQDPGQGLRLIYYSQIVNDFQKGDIAEGYSVSREKKESFPLTVTSAQKNPTAFYLCASSNRAFYEQYFGPGTRLTVT.

J is TRBJ2-3 and V is TRBV6-5; D may be TRBD1 (5 bases). The CDR3 has 14 amino acids. V dropped 4 bases and J dropped 4 bases, with 12 bases sitting between them. The germline gives CDR1 MNHEY, CDR2 SVGAGI. The CDR3 DNA reads TGTGCCAGCAGTTCCAGGGAAGGGTCAGATACGCAGTATTTT. Its translation: CASSSREGSDTQYF.

The chain combines TRBV18 with TRBJ1-5; 7 bases line up with TRBD1. The ends lost 3 bases at V and 9 bases at J; junction bases unmatched: 11. CDR1 is KGHSH and CDR2 is LQKENI in the germline V gene. This CDR3 spans 15 amino acids. The CDR3 protein is CASSPRDSPLGPQHF. CDR3 DNA: TGTGCCAGCTCACCCCGGGACAGCCCATTGGGGCCCCAGCATTTT.

The rearrangement uses TRBV28 and TRBJ2-5; perhaps TRBD2 as D (6 bases). With the DNA end fitting TRBJ2-7 better, the J assignment may be wrong. This CDR3 has 17 residues. Germline CDR1 reads MDHEN; CDR2 reads SYDVKM. The CDR3, as DNA: TGTGCCAGCAGCCTAGGGTCGCTAGCGACTACCTCCTACGAGCAGTACTTC. It encodes CASSLGSLATTSYEQYF.

This clone was seen only once. This chain connects TRBV18 to TRBJ2-5; TRBD1 matches 8 bases. This CDR3 has 16 amino acids. Germline V gene sequence: CDR1 KGHSH, CDR2 LQKENI. V shed 3 bases, J shed 4 bases, and the junction held 10 bases outside the gene matches. The CDR3 loop is CASSPEDRVGLETQYF. The CDR3 region has the DNA TGTGCCAGCTCACCCGAGGACAGGGTGGGGCTAGAGACCCAGTACTTC.

Only one count was recorded for this clone. The chain uses TRBV28 and TRBJ2-7; D is possibly TRBD2 (6 bases). This CDR3 has 12 amino acids. CDR1 and CDR2 from the germline V gene are MDHEN and SYDVKM. V lost 10 bases and J 3 bases, leaving 13 bases between the germline ends. DNA of the CDR3: TGTGCCACCTCCCGGAGGGTCTACGAGCAGTACTTC. This gives the protein CATSRRVYEQYF.

The chain carries TRBV18 and TRBJ2-1; TRBD2 might be the D (5 bases). CDR1 and CDR2 from the germline V gene are KGHSH and LQKENI. V lost 3 bases, J lost 7 bases, and 10 bases lay in between. The CDR3 covers 13 residues. The CDR3 region is CASSPSGLNEQFF. The CDR3 nucleotides read TGTGCCAGCTCACCTTCCGGACTGAATGAGCAGTTCTTC.

The chain combines TRBV27 with TRBJ2-1; D possibly corresponds to TRBD1 (5 bases). V dropped 0 bases and J dropped 3 bases, with 6 bases sitting between them. The CDR3 is 14 amino acids. In germline, CDR1 is MNHEY, CDR2 SMNVEV (reference sequence). The CDR3 here is CASSLSTVYNEQFF. The CDR3 region has the DNA TGTGCCAGCAGTTTATCGACAGTCTACAATGAGCAGTTCTTC.

The chain carries TRBV7-9 and TRBJ1-2, with 11 bases that match TRBD1. The CDR3 is 14 residues long. V gave up 2 bases and J gave up 6 bases; unmatched junction bases: 2. Germline assignment: CDR1 SEHNR and CDR2 FQNEAQ (reference sequence). CDR3 amino acids: CASSLLGQGDGYTF. CDR3 sequence (DNA): TGTGCCAGCAGCTTATTGGGACAGGGGGATGGCTACACCTTC.